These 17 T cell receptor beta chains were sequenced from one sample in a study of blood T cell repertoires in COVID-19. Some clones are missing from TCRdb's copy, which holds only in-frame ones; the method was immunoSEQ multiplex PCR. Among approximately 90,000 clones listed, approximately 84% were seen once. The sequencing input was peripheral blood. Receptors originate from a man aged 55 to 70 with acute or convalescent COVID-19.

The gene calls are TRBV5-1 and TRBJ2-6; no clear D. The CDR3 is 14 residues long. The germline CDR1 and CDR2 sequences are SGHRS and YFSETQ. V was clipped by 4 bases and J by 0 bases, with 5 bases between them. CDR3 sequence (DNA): TGCGCCAGCAGCCACAGCTCTGGGGCCAACGTCCTGACTTTC. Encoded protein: CASSHSSGANVLTF.

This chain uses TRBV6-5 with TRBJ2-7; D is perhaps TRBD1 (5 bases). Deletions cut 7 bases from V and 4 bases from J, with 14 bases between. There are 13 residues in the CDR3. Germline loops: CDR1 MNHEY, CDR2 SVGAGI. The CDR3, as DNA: TGTGCCAGCACCCAGGGAACTGGTTACGAGCAGTACTTC. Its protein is CASTQGTGYEQYF.

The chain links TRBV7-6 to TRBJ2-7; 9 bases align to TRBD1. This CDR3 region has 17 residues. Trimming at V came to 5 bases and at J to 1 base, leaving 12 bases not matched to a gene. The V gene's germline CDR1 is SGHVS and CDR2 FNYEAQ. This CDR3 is CASSVRGLGTGSYEQYF. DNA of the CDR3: TGTGCCAGCAGCGTTAGGGGTCTTGGGACAGGGTCCTACGAGCAGTACTTC.

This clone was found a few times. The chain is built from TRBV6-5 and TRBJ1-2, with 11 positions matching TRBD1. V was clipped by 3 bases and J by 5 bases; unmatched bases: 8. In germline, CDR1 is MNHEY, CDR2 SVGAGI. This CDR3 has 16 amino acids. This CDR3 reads CASSYFRTGGGYGYTF. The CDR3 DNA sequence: TGTGCCAGCAGTTATTTTCGGACAGGGGGCGGGTATGGCTACACCTTC.

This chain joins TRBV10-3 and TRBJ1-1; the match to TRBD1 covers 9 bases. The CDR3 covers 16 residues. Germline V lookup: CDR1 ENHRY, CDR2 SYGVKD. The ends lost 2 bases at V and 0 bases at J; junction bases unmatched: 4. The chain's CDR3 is CAISEIGQGMNTEAFF. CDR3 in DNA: TGTGCCATCAGTGAGATAGGACAGGGGATGAACACTGAAGCTTTCTTT.

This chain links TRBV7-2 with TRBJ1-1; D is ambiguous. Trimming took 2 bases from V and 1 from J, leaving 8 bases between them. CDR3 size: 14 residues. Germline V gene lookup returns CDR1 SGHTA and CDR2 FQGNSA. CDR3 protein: CASSLLNKNTEAFF. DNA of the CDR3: TGTGCCAGCAGCTTACTCAACAAGAACACTGAAGCTTTCTTT.

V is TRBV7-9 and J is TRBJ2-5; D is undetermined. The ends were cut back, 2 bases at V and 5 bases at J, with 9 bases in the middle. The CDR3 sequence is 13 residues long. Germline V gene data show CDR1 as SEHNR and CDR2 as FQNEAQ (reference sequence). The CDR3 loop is CASSLSLMETQYF. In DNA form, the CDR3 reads TGTGCCAGCAGCTTATCGCTAATGGAGACCCAGTACTTC. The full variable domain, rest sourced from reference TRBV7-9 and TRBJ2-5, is DTGVSQNPRHKITKRGQNVTFRCDPISEHNRLYWYRQTLGQGPEFLTYFQNEAQLEKSRLLSDRFSAERPKGSFSTLEIQRTEQGDSAMYLCASSLSLMETQYFGPGTRLLVL.

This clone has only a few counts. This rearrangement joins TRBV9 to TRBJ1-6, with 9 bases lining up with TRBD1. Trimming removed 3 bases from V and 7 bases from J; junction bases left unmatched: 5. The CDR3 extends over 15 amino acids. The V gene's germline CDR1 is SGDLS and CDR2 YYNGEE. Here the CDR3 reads CASSANRGLNSPLHF. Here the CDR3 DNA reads TGTGCCAGCAGCGCAAACAGGGGGCTAAATTCACCCCTCCACTTT.

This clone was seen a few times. The CDR3 DNA follows: TGTGCCATCAGTGACAACCCGAACTACTACGAGCAGTACTTC. Its protein is CAISDNPNYYEQYF. The chain combines TRBV10-3 with TRBJ2-7; D is undetermined. CDR3 size: 14 residues. Trimming took off 3 bases at V and 3 bases at J, with 12 bases between the two ends. Looked up from germline, CDR1 is ENHRY and CDR2 is SYGVKD.

In DNA, the CDR3 is TGTGCCAGCAGCCTAGACAGGACAGGGAAAATCTTCTTT. Residues: CASSLDRTGKIFF. This chain joins TRBV14 and TRBJ1-1; 8 nucleotides align to TRBD1. The CDR3 runs 13 residues. Germline CDR1 is SGHDN and CDR2 is FVKESK. The ends lost 4 bases at V and 14 bases at J; junction bases unmatched: 12.

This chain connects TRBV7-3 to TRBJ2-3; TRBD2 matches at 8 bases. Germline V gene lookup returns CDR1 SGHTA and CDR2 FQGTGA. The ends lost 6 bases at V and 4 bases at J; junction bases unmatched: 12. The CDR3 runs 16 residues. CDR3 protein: CASSTGQRGRADTQYF. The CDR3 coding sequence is TGTGCCAGCAGTACAGGACAGCGGGGGAGGGCAGATACGCAGTATTTT.

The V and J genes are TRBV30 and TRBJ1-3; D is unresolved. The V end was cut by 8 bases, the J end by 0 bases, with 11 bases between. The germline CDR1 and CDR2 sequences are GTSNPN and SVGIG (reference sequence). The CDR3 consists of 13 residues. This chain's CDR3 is CAKSDDSGNTIYF. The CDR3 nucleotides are TGTGCCAAAAGCGACGACTCTGGAAACACCATATATTTT.

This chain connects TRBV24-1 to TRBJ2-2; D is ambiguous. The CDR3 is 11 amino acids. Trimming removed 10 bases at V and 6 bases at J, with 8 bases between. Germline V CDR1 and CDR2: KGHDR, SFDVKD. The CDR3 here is CATKKPGELFF. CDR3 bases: TGTGCCACGAAGAAGCCCGGGGAGCTGTTTTTT.

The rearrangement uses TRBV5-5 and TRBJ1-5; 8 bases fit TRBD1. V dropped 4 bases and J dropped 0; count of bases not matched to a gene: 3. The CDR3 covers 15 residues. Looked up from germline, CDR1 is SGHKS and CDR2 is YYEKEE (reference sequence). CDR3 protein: CASSKQGDSNQPQHF. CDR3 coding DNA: TGTGCCAGCAGCAAACAGGGGGATAGCAATCAGCCCCAGCATTTT.

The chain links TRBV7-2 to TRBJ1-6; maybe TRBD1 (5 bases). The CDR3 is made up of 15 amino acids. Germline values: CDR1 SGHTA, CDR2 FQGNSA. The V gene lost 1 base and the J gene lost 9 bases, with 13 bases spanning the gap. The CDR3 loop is CASSLDGTSTSPLHF. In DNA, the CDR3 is TGTGCCAGCAGCTTAGACGGGACTAGCACTTCACCCCTCCACTTT.

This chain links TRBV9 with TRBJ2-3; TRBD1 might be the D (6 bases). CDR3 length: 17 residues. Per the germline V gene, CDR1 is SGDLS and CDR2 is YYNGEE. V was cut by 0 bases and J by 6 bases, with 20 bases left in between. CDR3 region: CASSVGPGVTGSDTQYF. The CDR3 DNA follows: TGTGCCAGCAGCGTAGGGCCAGGGGTAACGGGGTCTGATACGCAGTATTTT.

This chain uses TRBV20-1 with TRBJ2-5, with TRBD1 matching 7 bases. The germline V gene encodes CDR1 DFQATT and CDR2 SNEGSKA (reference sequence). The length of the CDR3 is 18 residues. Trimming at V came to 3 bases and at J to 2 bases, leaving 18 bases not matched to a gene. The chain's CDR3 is CSASIEPSRQGSQETQYF. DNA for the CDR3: TGCAGTGCTAGTATCGAACCATCCCGACAGGGTTCACAAGAGACCCAGTACTTC.